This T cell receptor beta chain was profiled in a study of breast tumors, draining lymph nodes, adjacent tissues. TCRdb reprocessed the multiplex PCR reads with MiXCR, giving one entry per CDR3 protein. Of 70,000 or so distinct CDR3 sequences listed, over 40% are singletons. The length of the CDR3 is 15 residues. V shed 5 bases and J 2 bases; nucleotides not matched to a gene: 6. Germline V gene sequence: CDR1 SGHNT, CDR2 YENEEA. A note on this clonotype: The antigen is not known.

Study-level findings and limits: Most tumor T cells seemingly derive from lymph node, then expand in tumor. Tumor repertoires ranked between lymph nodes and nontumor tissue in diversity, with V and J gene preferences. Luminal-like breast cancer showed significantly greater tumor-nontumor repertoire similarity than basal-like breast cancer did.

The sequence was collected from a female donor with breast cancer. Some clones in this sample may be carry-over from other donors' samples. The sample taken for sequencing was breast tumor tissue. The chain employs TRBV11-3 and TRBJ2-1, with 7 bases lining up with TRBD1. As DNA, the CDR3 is TGTGCCAGCAGCCAGGGGGATGATGCCTACAATGAGCAGTTCTTC. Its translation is CASSQGDDAYNEQFF. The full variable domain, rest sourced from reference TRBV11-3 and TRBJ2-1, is EAGVVQSPRYKIIEKKQPVAFWCNPISGHNTLYWYLQNLGQGPELLIRYENEEAVDDSQLPKDRFSAERLKGVDSTLKIQPAELGDSAVYLCASSQGDDAYNEQFFGPGTRLTVL.